These 23 T cell receptor beta chains came from one sample sequenced in a study of post-analysis software for immune sequencing data. TCR beta cDNA libraries included unique molecular identifiers. TCRdb used MiXCR to reprocess the PCR reads, holding one entry per CDR3 protein. Of some 160,000 distinct CDR3 sequences in the sample, around 34% were seen once. The sequenced sample was blood, obtained after autologous hematopoietic stem cell transplantation. These receptors came from a girl under 18 with multiple sclerosis.

This clonotype was seen once. This chain links TRBV12-3 or TRBV12-4 with TRBJ2-4, with 8 bases lining up with TRBD1. The CDR3 has 15 amino acids. J was trimmed by 8 bases and V by 5 bases; bases with no gene match: 11. The CDR3 bases are TGTGCCAGCAGTCATACAGGGGGATTGGGGGACATTCAGTACTTC. As protein: CASSHTGGLGDIQYF.

This clonotype was observed a few times. This chain uses TRBV7-3 with TRBJ2-3; TRBD1 matches 7 bases. CDR1 and CDR2 (germline): SGHTA, FQGTGA. The CDR3 sequence is 15 residues long. Unmatched junction bases numbered 4, after V lost 2 bases and J lost 2 bases. CDR3 in amino acids: CASSLGQDNTDTQYF. CDR3 DNA sequence: TGTGCCAGCAGCTTAGGACAGGACAACACAGATACGCAGTATTTT.

This clonotype was found many times. The V and J genes are TRBV4-1 and TRBJ1-4; D remains unclear. The closer fit of TRBJ2-2 to the DNA end suggests the J call may be wrong. Germline CDR1 is MGHRA and CDR2 is YSYEKL. The CDR3 extends over 12 amino acids. This CDR3 reads CASSQESGELFF. For the CDR3, the DNA is TGCGCCAGCAGCCAAGAATCCGGGGAGCTGTTTTTT.

V is TRBV5-6 and J is TRBJ1-2, with unresolved D. The germline V and J ends were trimmed by 0 bases and 4 bases, with 16 bases remaining between them. The CDR3 loop spans 16 amino acids. Looked up from germline, CDR1 is SGHDT and CDR2 is YYEEEE. The chain's CDR3 is CASSLGKRTGSYGYTF. DNA of the CDR3: TGTGCCAGCAGCTTGGGAAAAAGGACGGGATCCTATGGCTACACCTTC.

V gene TRBV28 combines with J gene TRBJ2-5; TRBD1 might be the D (6 bases). CDR3 length: 16 residues. Germline CDR1 and CDR2: MDHEN and SYDVKM. V was pared by 1 base and J by 2 bases, with 14 bases between. CDR3 region: CASSLSRGKAQETQYF. Here the CDR3 DNA reads TGTGCCAGCAGTTTATCCAGGGGAAAGGCGCAAGAGACCCAGTACTTC. The whole variable domain, remainder taken from reference TRBV28 and TRBJ2-5, is DVKVTQSSRYLVKRTGEKVFLECVQDMDHENMFWYRQDPGLGLRLIYFSYDVKMKEKGDIPEGYSVSREKKERFSLILESASTNQTSMYLCASSLSRGKAQETQYFGPGTRLLVL.

This clonotype was counted once. The chain has TRBV20-1 and TRBJ2-5, with 9 bases lining up with TRBD2. Germline assignment: CDR1 DFQATT and CDR2 SNEGSKA (reference sequence). The length of the CDR3 is 17 residues. V dropped 0 bases and J dropped 2; count of bases not matched to a gene: 10. The CDR3 DNA is TGCAGTGCTAGAGATCGACCGTTTCTAGCGGGGCAAGAGACCCAGTACTTC. It encodes CSARDRPFLAGQETQYF.

Details on this clonotype: Mismatch with germline at one junction end may stem from a read error. V is TRBV24-1 and J is TRBJ2-1; 9 bases are a match to TRBD1. Germline CDR1 reads KGHDR; CDR2 reads SFDVKD. The CDR3 length is 12 residues. The CDR3 nucleotides are TGTACCACCAGTGAGCCGGGACAGGGTTGGTTCTTC. Amino acids: CTTSEPGQGWFF.

J is TRBJ2-7 and V is TRBV7-9, with 9 bases aligning to TRBD1. Trimming at V came to 5 bases and at J to 5 bases, leaving 10 bases not matched to a gene. CDR1 is SEHNR and CDR2 is FQNEAQ in the germline V gene (reference sequence). The CDR3 is 15 residues long. The CDR3 nucleotides are TGTGCCAGCAGCCCTGGACAGGGGACCTTAAACGAGCAGTACTTC. It yields the protein CASSPGQGTLNEQYF.

CDR3 in DNA: TGTGCCAGCAGTGGGGGGACTTACTATGGCTACACCTTC. Its translation: CASSGGTYYGYTF. The chain joins TRBV6-1 to TRBJ1-2; weak D call: TRBD1 (5 bases). The CDR3 consists of 13 residues. CDR1 MNHNS and CDR2 SASEGT come from the germline V gene. V lost 4 bases and J lost 3, with 9 bases in between.

The chain employs TRBV7-2 and TRBJ2-3, with 11 bases aligning to TRBD1. The CDR3 is 16 residues long. Losses at the gene ends were 4 bases for V and 2 bases for J; bases not matched to a gene: 5. Germline CDR1 and CDR2: SGHTA and FQGNSA. The CDR3 is CASSWGQGGLTDTQYF. DNA of the CDR3: TGTGCCAGCAGCTGGGGACAGGGGGGACTCACAGATACGCAGTATTTT.

This clonotype occurred many times. V is TRBV29-1 and J is TRBJ2-3; D is unclear. The CDR3 is 11 amino acids. Per the germline V gene, CDR1 is SQVTM and CDR2 is ANQGSEA. Trimming took 6 bases from V and 6 from J, leaving 10 bases between them. As DNA, the CDR3 is TGCAGCGTGGGTCTCGGGGATACGCAGTATTTT. Protein: CSVGLGDTQYF.

The V gene is TRBV3-1, the J gene TRBJ2-3; 10 positions match TRBD2. Germline CDR1 and CDR2: LGHDT and YNNKEL (reference sequence). The trim removed 2 bases at V and 6 bases at J, leaving 8 bases unmatched. The CDR3 is 16 amino acids. For the CDR3, the DNA is TGTGCCAGCAGCCAAAATCCTAGCGGGAGTAGGGATACGCAGTATTTT. It codes for CASSQNPSGSRDTQYF.

This chain uses TRBV7-2 with TRBJ1-2; no reliable D call. The germline CDR1 and CDR2 sequences are SGHTA and FQGNSA. Trimming took 6 bases from V and 3 from J, leaving 11 bases between them. CDR3 length: 13 amino acids. CDR3 DNA: TGTGCCAGCAGTCCCGGAGGCCACTATGGCTACACCTTC. Translation gives CASSPGGHYGYTF.

This clonotype has a single count. The chain links TRBV20-1 to TRBJ2-7; 7 bases map to TRBD1. J lost 4 bases, V lost 6 bases, and 9 bases had no gene match. Germline V lookup: CDR1 DFQATT, CDR2 SNEGSKA (reference sequence). The CDR3 has 13 amino acids. CDR3 coding DNA: TGCAGTGCCCTAGACAGGGCCCCATACGAGCAGTACTTC. Translated: CSALDRAPYEQYF.

This clonotype has only a few counts. The chain employs TRBV6-2 or TRBV6-3 and TRBJ2-7, with 13 bases lining up with TRBD2. V shed 1 base, J shed 2 bases, and the junction held 11 bases outside the gene matches. The CDR3 consists of 19 residues. Germline lookup yields CDR1 MNHEY and CDR2 SVGEGT. CDR3 sequence reads: CASSYYPGLTSGRTYEQYF. The CDR3 DNA sequence: TGTGCCAGCAGTTACTACCCTGGTCTGACTAGCGGGAGGACCTACGAGCAGTACTTC.

This clonotype was detected many times. The J gene is TRBJ2-5, the V gene TRBV12-3 or TRBV12-4; D is unresolved. Trimming took off 6 bases at V and 1 base at J, with 9 bases between the two ends. The CDR3 extends over 13 amino acids. The CDR3 bases are TGTGCCAGCAGCTACCGGACCCAAGAGACCCAGTACTTC. The encoded protein is CASSYRTQETQYF.

The chain has TRBV28 and TRBJ2-5; 10 bases fit TRBD2. J lost 11 bases, V lost 2 bases, and 14 bases had no gene match. From germline, CDR1 is MDHEN and CDR2 SYDVKM. The CDR3 extends over 16 amino acids. The CDR3 DNA sequence: TGTGCCAGCAGTTTAGATCATACTAGCGGGATGGAAGAGCAGTACTTC. Amino acid sequence: CASSLDHTSGMEEQYF. Variable domain in full (rest from reference TRBV28 and TRBJ2-5): DVKVTQSSRYLVKRTGEKVFLECVQDMDHENMFWYRQDPGLGLRLIYFSYDVKMKEKGDIPEGYSVSREKKERFSLILESASTNQTSMYLCASSLDHTSGMEEQYFGPGTRLLVL.

The V and J genes are TRBV6-5 and TRBJ1-5, with D uncertain. Germline CDR1 is MNHEY and CDR2 is SVGAGI. The length of the CDR3 is 12 residues. Trimming took 5 bases from V and 0 from J, leaving 2 bases between them. This CDR3 reads CASSNSNQPQHF. The CDR3 coding sequence is TGTGCCAGCAGTAATAGCAATCAGCCCCAGCATTTT.

This chain joins TRBV24-1 and TRBJ2-2; either TRBD1 or TRBD2 may fit D (6 bases each). V was shortened by 6 bases and J by 4 bases, with 11 bases between the two germline ends. The CDR3 is 14 residues long. Germline-derived CDR1 and CDR2 are KGHDR and SFDVKD. The CDR3 DNA reads as TGTGCCACCAGTATAGGGGGGATCACCGGGGAGCTGTTTTTT. It translates to CATSIGGITGELFF.

This clonotype has more than one count but fewer than ten. V and J are TRBV20-1 and TRBJ2-1, with 7 bases that match TRBD2. V was clipped by 7 bases and J by 4 bases; unmatched bases: 7. The V gene's germline CDR1 is DFQATT and CDR2 SNEGSKA (reference sequence). The CDR3 spans 13 residues. The DNA of the CDR3 is TGCAGTGGGCTAGCGGACAAGTACAATGAGCAGTTCTTC. Its translation: CSGLADKYNEQFF.

The chain recombines TRBV27 with TRBJ2-2; no clear D. V was shortened by 5 bases and J by 4 bases, with 23 bases between the two germline ends. The CDR3 spans 18 residues. Germline V CDR1 and CDR2: MNHEY, SMNVEV (reference sequence). CDR3 DNA sequence: TGTGCCAGCAGTCCTCTCACGGGCGCGGCGATTGGCACCGGGGAGCTGTTTTTT. It encodes CASSPLTGAAIGTGELFF.

In its sample, this clonotype was seen a few times. J is TRBJ2-3 and V is TRBV20-1; maybe TRBD2 (7 bases). The length of the CDR3 is 14 residues. Trimming pared 2 bases from V and 2 bases from J, leaving 11 bases between. Germline-derived CDR1 and CDR2 are DFQATT and SNEGSKA (reference sequence). This chain's CDR3 is CSARIGGPTDTQYF. CDR3 DNA: TGCAGTGCTAGAATCGGGGGGCCCACAGATACGCAGTATTTT.

In this sample, this clonotype turned up a few times. The chain is built from TRBV5-1 and TRBJ2-1; D is undetermined. CDR1 is SGHRS and CDR2 is YFSETQ in the germline V gene. CDR3 size: 12 residues. V gave up 0 bases and J gave up 12 bases, with 10 bases separating them. CDR3 sequence: CASSLGAERQFF. The DNA for the CDR3 is TGCGCCAGCAGCTTGGGGGCCGAAAGGCAGTTCTTC.